The 25 T cell receptor beta chains below come from one sample, sequenced in a study of cytomegalovirus exposure and HLA in healthy donors. Researchers ran the PCR with 60 Vbeta and 13 Jbeta primers. The table came from immunoSEQ multiplex PCR; TCRdb's copy has only in-frame clones and leaves some out. Here the sample spans fewer than 200,000 clones, 81% being singletons. Sequencing input: PBMCs. These receptor sequences come from a woman aged 50 to 60 in good health and CMV-seronegative.

The chain is built from TRBV6-6 and TRBJ1-2; D is possibly TRBD1 (6 bases). This CDR3 has 13 residues. Deletions cut 5 bases from V and 1 base from J, with 8 bases between. Germline CDR1 reads MNHNY; CDR2 reads SVGAGI (reference sequence). As DNA, the CDR3 is TGTGCCAGCAGTCCACAGGGTAACTATGGCTACACCTTC. Translation: CASSPQGNYGYTF.

The J gene is TRBJ1-2, the V gene TRBV5-6, with D hard to call. The CDR3 sequence is 14 residues long. Germline CDR1 SGHDT, CDR2 YYEEEE. Between the trimmed V and J ends, which lost 2 bases and 4 bases, there was a span of 12 bases. The CDR3 protein is CASSFGSLAYGYTF. DNA of the CDR3: TGTGCCAGCAGCTTTGGCAGCCTAGCCTATGGCTACACCTTC.

The chain combines TRBV5-6 with TRBJ1-6; 11 nucleotides align to TRBD1. J lost 9 bases, V lost 2 bases, and 1 base had no gene match. Germline V gene data show CDR1 as SGHDT and CDR2 as YYEEEE. The CDR3 runs 14 residues. CDR3: CASSLGTGGSPLHF. In DNA form, the CDR3 reads TGTGCCAGCAGCTTAGGGACAGGGGGTTCACCCCTCCACTTT.

This clone came up once. J is TRBJ2-3 and V is TRBV5-4; 9 bases map to TRBD2. CDR3 length: 15 amino acids. After removal of 4 bases from V and 6 bases from J, the junction contained 9 bases not matched to a gene. Germline assignment: CDR1 SGHNT and CDR2 YYREEE (reference sequence). The CDR3 DNA is TGTGCCAGCAGCCCTGGAGCTAGCGGGAAGGATACGCAGTATTTT. This codes for CASSPGASGKDTQYF.

There are a few counts of this clone. The chain uses TRBV5-8 and TRBJ1-1; tentative D call: TRBD1 (5 bases). V lost 3 bases to trimming and J lost 3 bases, with 9 bases between them. The germline V gene encodes CDR1 SGHTS and CDR2 YDEGEE. The CDR3 is made up of 13 amino acids. DNA of the CDR3: TGTGCCAGCAGCTCGGGGGGGTACACTGAAGCTTTCTTT. This encodes CASSSGGYTEAFF.

The rearrangement joins TRBV6-6 to TRBJ2-1; weak D call: TRBD2 (6 bases). The CDR3 length is 16 residues. Trimming removed 5 bases at V and 5 bases at J, with 19 bases between. Germline-derived CDR1 and CDR2 are MNHNY and SVGAGI (reference sequence). This CDR3 reads CASSALDSGGHNEQFF. CDR3 nucleotide sequence: TGTGCCAGCAGTGCCCTGGACTCCGGGGGTCACAATGAGCAGTTCTTC.

The chain uses TRBV28 and TRBJ1-1, with a tentative D call TRBD1 (6 bases). With 5 bases removed from V and 3 bases from J, the gap between germline ends came to 22 bases. Germline V CDR1 and CDR2: MDHEN, SYDVKM. The CDR3 extends over 17 amino acids. The CDR3 nucleotides read TGTGCCAGCAGTCCCGGGGGGGCGGGTAAAGGCGACACTGAAGCTTTCTTT. Protein: CASSPGGAGKGDTEAFF.

V is TRBV7-9 and J is TRBJ2-2, with 11 bases fitting TRBD2. Germline CDR1 reads SEHNR; CDR2 reads FQNEAQ (reference sequence). The CDR3 is 16 amino acids. J gave up 6 bases and V 6 bases, and 9 bases lay outside the gene matches. The CDR3 spells CASSFSLAGGSGELFF. The DNA for the CDR3 is TGTGCCAGCAGTTTTAGCCTAGCGGGAGGTTCCGGGGAGCTGTTTTTT. Complete variable domain (other parts from reference TRBV7-9 and TRBJ2-2): DTGVSQNPRHKITKRGQNVTFRCDPISEHNRLYWYRQTLGQGPEFLTYFQNEAQLEKSRLLSDRFSAERPKGSFSTLEIQRTEQGDSAMYLCASSFSLAGGSGELFFGEGSRLTVL.

This chain uses TRBV9 with TRBJ2-3; 8 bases align to TRBD1. V trimming: 3 bases; J trimming: 6 bases; junction bases outside the gene matches: 9. There are 15 residues in the CDR3. Germline lookup yields CDR1 SGDLS and CDR2 YYNGEE. The DNA of the CDR3 is TGTGCCAGCAGCGGACAGGGGTCGGGAGCCGATACGCAGTATTTT. It encodes CASSGQGSGADTQYF.

The chain uses TRBV9 and TRBJ2-7; D might be TRBD1 (5 bases). Between the trimmed V and J ends, which lost 3 bases and 2 bases, there was a span of 12 bases. Per the germline V gene, CDR1 is SGDLS and CDR2 is YYNGEE. The CDR3 length is 14 residues. Here the CDR3 DNA reads TGTGCCAGCAGCGCCCAGGGCGTTGCCTACGAGCAGTACTTC. Translating gives CASSAQGVAYEQYF.

The table lists this clone with a few counts. The chain combines TRBV28 with TRBJ2-7; 9 nucleotides match TRBD1. This CDR3 is 15 amino acids long. Germline loops: CDR1 MDHEN, CDR2 SYDVKM. V trimming: 5 bases; J trimming: 6 bases; junction bases outside the gene matches: 11. The CDR3 DNA sequence: TGTGCCAGCAGTCTCCGGGACAGGGATGTAGGCGAGCAGTACTTC. It encodes CASSLRDRDVGEQYF.

The table lists this clone with a few counts. The rearrangement links TRBV9 to TRBJ2-7; the match to TRBD1 covers 7 bases. The CDR3 runs 15 residues. Looked up from germline, CDR1 is SGDLS and CDR2 is YYNGEE. The V and J ends lost 4 bases and 0 bases, in that order; junction bases with no gene match: 7. The CDR3 loop reads CASSPRQGSSYEQYF. In nucleotides, the CDR3 is TGTGCCAGCAGCCCGAGACAGGGCAGCTCCTACGAGCAGTACTTC.

V and J are TRBV4-2 and TRBJ2-1, with 15 bases identical to TRBD2. This CDR3 has 17 amino acids. V shed 0 bases and J 9 bases; nucleotides not matched to a gene: 6. Germline V CDR1 and CDR2: LGHNA, YNFKEQ. CDR3 in amino acids: CASSQDPGTSGGTEQFF. The CDR3 nucleotides are TGTGCCAGCAGCCAAGATCCCGGGACTAGCGGGGGGACTGAGCAGTTCTTC.

The count of this clone is one. V is TRBV9 and J is TRBJ1-3; 10 bases agree with TRBD1. Germline V gives CDR1 SGDLS, CDR2 YYNGEE. Trimming cost V 2 bases and J 6 bases; bases outside gene matches: 5. The CDR3 spans 15 residues. CDR3 sequence reads: CASSVDRGPVNTIYF. CDR3 bases: TGTGCCAGCAGCGTCGACAGGGGGCCGGTAAACACCATATATTTT. The complete variable domain, with remaining parts taken from reference TRBV9 and TRBJ1-3, reads DSGVTQTPKHLITATGQRVTLRCSPRSGDLSVYWYQQSLDQGLQFLIQYYNGEERAKGNILERFSAQQFPDLHSELNLSSLELGDSALYFCASSVDRGPVNTIYFGEGSWLTVV.

The chain employs TRBV10-3 and TRBJ1-5; 9 bases are shared with TRBD1. Germline assignment: CDR1 ENHRY and CDR2 SYGVKD. Trimming removed 2 bases from V and 7 bases from J; junction bases left unmatched: 3. This CDR3 comprises 14 residues. The CDR3 reads CAISEGQGRQPQHF. CDR3 nucleotides: TGTGCCATCAGTGAGGGACAGGGGAGGCAGCCCCAGCATTTT.

V and J are TRBV7-2 and TRBJ1-4; 7 bases are a match to TRBD1. With 5 bases clipped from V and 7 bases from J, the junction kept 10 bases outside the gene matches. There are 15 residues in the CDR3. Germline loops: CDR1 SGHTA, CDR2 FQGNSA. The CDR3 sequence: CASSPGGTGGEKLFF. CDR3 bases: TGTGCCAGCAGCCCAGGGGGGACTGGAGGTGAAAAACTGTTTTTT.

The chain combines TRBV6-1 with TRBJ1-2; 9 nucleotides align to TRBD1. This CDR3 comprises 15 residues. Germline V gives CDR1 MNHNS, CDR2 SASEGT. V lost 4 bases, J lost 6 bases, and 9 bases stayed unmatched. The CDR3 spells CASSVLSGQGNGYTF. CDR3 coding DNA: TGTGCCAGCAGTGTCCTGTCGGGACAGGGTAATGGCTACACCTTC.

The V and J genes are TRBV28 and TRBJ1-6; no firm D call. This CDR3 region has 12 residues. Trimming stripped 6 bases from V and 7 bases from J, with 7 bases between. Germline values: CDR1 MDHEN, CDR2 SYDVKM. The CDR3 DNA sequence: TGTGCCAGCAGCCAGGCGAATTCACCCCTCCACTTT. It encodes CASSQANSPLHF.

The chain uses TRBV9 and TRBJ2-5; 7 nucleotides line up with TRBD2. Trimming at V came to 6 bases and at J to 1 base, leaving 9 bases not matched to a gene. Germline V gives CDR1 SGDLS, CDR2 YYNGEE. This CDR3 region has 15 residues. CDR3 DNA: TGTGCCAGCAACCGGGGGGAGGGCTCCCAAGAGACCCAGTACTTC. Its protein is CASNRGEGSQETQYF.

The CDR3 here is CASRSSREVTEAFF. For the CDR3, the DNA is TGTGCCAGCAGGTCATCCAGGGAAGTCACTGAAGCTTTCTTT. The chain combines TRBV7-3 with TRBJ1-1; TRBD1 is a possible D gene (5 bases). The CDR3 covers 14 residues. V lost 6 bases and J 4 bases, leaving 15 bases between the germline ends. The germline V gene has CDR1 SGHTA and CDR2 FQGTGA. The variable domain in full, completed from reference TRBV7-3 and TRBJ1-1, reads GAGVSQTPSNKVTEKGKYVELRCDPISGHTALYWYRQSLGQGPEFLIYFQGTGAADDSGLPNDRFFAVRPEGSVSTLKIQRTERGDSAVYLCASRSSREVTEAFFGQGTRLTVV.

The gene calls are TRBV5-1 and TRBJ2-3, with 14 bases identical to TRBD2. The ends lost 3 bases at V and 5 bases at J; junction bases unmatched: 8. This CDR3 region has 17 residues. The V gene's germline CDR1 is SGHRS and CDR2 YFSETQ. CDR3 residues: CASSSTGTSGRGDTQYF. The DNA of the CDR3 is TGCGCCAGCAGCTCAACCGGGACTAGCGGGAGAGGAGATACGCAGTATTTT.

V usage is TRBV7-9 and J usage is TRBJ2-3; 10 bases line up with TRBD2. V shed 4 bases and J 2 bases; nucleotides not matched to a gene: 9. Per the germline V gene, CDR1 is SEHNR and CDR2 is FQNEAQ (reference sequence). This CDR3 has 17 amino acids. The CDR3 sequence: CASSWGLAQLNTDTQYF. The CDR3 DNA follows: TGTGCCAGCAGCTGGGGACTAGCGCAACTTAACACAGATACGCAGTATTTT.

This clone was counted once. The rearrangement uses TRBV4-2 and TRBJ1-5; no firm D call. CDR1 LGHNA and CDR2 YNFKEQ come from the germline V gene. The ends were cut back, 0 bases at V and 5 bases at J, with 5 bases in the middle. The CDR3 length is 13 residues. DNA of the CDR3: TGTGCCAGCAGCCAAGAGGAGCATCAGCCCCAGCATTTT. Translation gives CASSQEEHQPQHF.

The chain's CDR3 is CASSQDLGQAPYEQYF. The DNA for the CDR3 is TGCGCCAGCAGCCAAGATCTAGGACAGGCCCCCTACGAGCAGTACTTC. The V call is TRBV4-3, the J call TRBJ2-7; 7 nucleotides agree with TRBD1. This CDR3 contains 16 residues. Germline V CDR1 and CDR2: LGHNA, YSLEER. V lost 0 bases, J lost 2 bases, and 7 bases stayed unmatched.

The J gene is TRBJ1-3, the V gene TRBV30, with TRBD1 as a possible D gene (5 bases). Per germline, CDR1 GTSNPN and CDR2 SVGIG (reference sequence). CDR3 length equals 15 residues. Trimming removed 2 bases from V and 3 bases from J, with 14 bases in between. CDR3 nucleotide sequence: TGTGCCTGGAGTCCACTTGCAGGGAATGGAAACACCATATATTTT. Amino acids: CAWSPLAGNGNTIYF. Full variable domain (outside the CDR3, taken from reference TRBV30 and TRBJ1-3): SQTIHQWPATLVQPVGSPLSLECTVEGTSNPNLYWYRQAAGRGLQLLFYSVGIGQISSEVPQNLSASRPQDRQFILSSKKLLLSDSGFYLCAWSPLAGNGNTIYFGEGSWLTVV.